This T cell receptor (beta chain) was identified during a study of T cells in Graves' hyperthyroidism and ophthalmopathy. Turning to the study itself: Peripheral blood was taken when the disease was first diagnosed, before any treatment began.

The study left out patients who had uncontrolled infection, other autoimmune disease, pregnancy or lactation. This CDR3 is built from 16 residues. Germline V lookup: CDR1 MDHEN, CDR2 SYDVKM. The germline V and J ends were trimmed by 6 bases and 3 bases, with 18 bases remaining between them. This clonotype was observed a handful of times. Its antigen is not known. TCR beta CDR3 regions were amplified from RNA transcripts. Carried out on the TCR CDR3, a first-round RT-PCR used the HTBI primer set. TCRdb re-called the multiplex PCR reads through MiXCR, storing one row per CDR3 protein. The sample lists about 640,000 distinct CDR3 sequences, around 21% occurring once. Study-wide results and caveats: The majority of expanded thyroid clonotypes above 0.001 also appeared in blood.

The TCR comes from a man younger than 40 with Graves' ophthalmopathy. Material for sequencing was blood. V usage is TRBV28 and J usage is TRBJ1-3; TRBD1 might be the D (6 bases). The DNA of the CDR3 is TGTGCCAGCAGACCGACAGGAGCATTTTTTGGAAACACCATATATTTT. Protein sequence: CASRPTGAFFGNTIYF.